These 10 T cell receptor beta chains came from one sample sequenced in a study of T cell responses to AZD1222 COVID-19 vaccine. Profiled with immunoSEQ multiplex PCR; TCRdb holds only in-frame clones, not every one. The profile shows about 76,000 clones, about 88% of them singletons. The specimen was peripheral blood, collected on day 0 of AZD1222 vaccination. These receptors were taken from an adult in good health.

This clone occurred once. The rearrangement uses TRBV13 and TRBJ2-7; a weak D match, TRBD2 (6 bases). Germline assignment: CDR1 PRHDT and CDR2 FYEKMQ (reference sequence). Trimming stripped 0 bases from V and 6 bases from J, with 12 bases between. The CDR3 totals 14 residues. For the CDR3, the DNA is TGTGCCAGCAGCTTAGGCGGGGGTCCTCTCGAGCAGTACTTC. It codes for CASSLGGGPLEQYF.

The DNA for the CDR3 is TGTGCCAGCAGCTTACAGGGAGCAGATACGCAGTATTTT. The encoded protein is CASSLQGADTQYF. The rearrangement uses TRBV11-3 and TRBJ2-3; D could derive from TRBD1 or TRBD2 (5 bases each). The CDR3 spans 13 residues. Germline assignment: CDR1 SGHNT and CDR2 YENEEA. V lost 2 bases and J lost 4, with 7 bases in between.

This rearrangement joins TRBV3-1 (or the pseudogene TRBV3-2) to TRBJ2-1; no firm D call. Germline CDR1 is LGHDT and CDR2 is YNNKEL (reference sequence). The CDR3 extends over 14 amino acids. Trimming left V 5 bases short and J 5 bases short, with 13 bases between. CDR3 protein: CASSKGSPDNEQFF. CDR3 DNA sequence: TGTGCCAGCAGCAAAGGGTCTCCCGACAATGAGCAGTTCTTC.

V gene TRBV6-5 combines with J gene TRBJ1-1, with unresolved D. CDR1 and CDR2 from the germline V gene are MNHEY and SVGAGI. The CDR3 spans 14 residues. Trimming took off 7 bases at V and 3 bases at J, with 15 bases between the two ends. The CDR3, as DNA: TGTGCCAGCAAGGGTGGAGGGATGGACACTGAAGCTTTCTTT. Its translation: CASKGGGMDTEAFF.

The rearrangement joins TRBV28 to TRBJ1-2; D perhaps matches TRBD1 (6 bases). The CDR3 sequence is 14 residues long. Germline V gene lookup returns CDR1 MDHEN and CDR2 SYDVKM. V was clipped by 4 bases and J by 2 bases, with 11 bases between them. DNA of the CDR3: TGTGCCAGCAGTTCTATCACAGGGAACTATGGCTACACCTTC. Its translation: CASSSITGNYGYTF.

CDR3: CASGLSYGQVNEQFF. In DNA, the CDR3 is TGTGCTAGTGGTTTATCTTACGGCCAGGTCAATGAGCAGTTCTTC. The chain uses TRBV12-5 and TRBJ2-1; D is unresolved. Germline lookup yields CDR1 LGHNT and CDR2 FRNRAP. This CDR3 spans 15 amino acids. V was trimmed by 3 bases and J by 6 bases, leaving 15 bases between them.

The CDR3 protein is CASSRPGQGRNQPQHF. In DNA, the CDR3 is TGTGCCAGCAGCCGCCCTGGACAGGGTCGCAATCAGCCCCAGCATTTT. This chain uses TRBV7-2 with TRBJ1-5; 8 positions match TRBD1. The ends lost 5 bases at V and 2 bases at J; junction bases unmatched: 8. This CDR3 spans 16 amino acids. Germline CDR1 is SGHTA and CDR2 is FQGNSA.

The chain employs TRBV5-6 and TRBJ2-7; D remains unclear. CDR1 and CDR2 from the germline V gene are SGHDT and YYEEEE. The CDR3 has 15 residues. Trimming cost V 6 bases and J 4 bases, with 20 bases left between them. Written as DNA, the CDR3 is TGTGCCAGCATATCATCTGCGCGCCAAGGGTACGAGCAGTACTTC. The encoded protein is CASISSARQGYEQYF.

The J gene is TRBJ2-3, the V gene TRBV4-1; TRBD1 matches 12 bases. V lost 10 bases and J lost 2; bases outside the gene matches: 7. CDR3 length: 15 residues. Germline assignment: CDR1 MGHRA and CDR2 YSYEKL. The DNA for the CDR3 is TGCGCCATTGCAACGGGACAGGGGGCCACAGATACGCAGTATTTT. It codes for CAIATGQGATDTQYF.

V gene TRBV6-5 combines with J gene TRBJ2-2; D may correspond to TRBD1 or TRBD2 (5 bases each). The germline CDR1 and CDR2 sequences are MNHEY and SVGAGI. V lost 2 bases to trimming and J lost 7 bases, with 17 bases between them. This CDR3 has 16 residues. The CDR3 region has the DNA TGTGCCAGCAGTTACCGGGACGCCCGGAACGGCGGGGAGCTGTTTTTT. This translates into CASSYRDARNGGELFF.